This T cell receptor (beta chain) was captured by sequencing in a study of beta chain features in type 1 diabetes. Since all of the isolated RNA was reverse transcribed, expressed TCRB transcripts were what got sequenced. Some clones are missing from TCRdb's copy, which holds only in-frame ones; the method was immunoSEQ multiplex PCR. The sample consists of 150,000 to 200,000 clones, over 7.5% of them appearing once. From germline, CDR1 is SGHTA and CDR2 FQGNSA. The CDR3 length is 14 residues. The V end was cut by 3 bases, the J end by 5 bases, with 10 bases between. CD4+ cells of the naive, central memory, regulatory and stem cell-like memory types were sorted via CD45RO/CCR7/CD25/CD127/CD95/CD27.

The clonotype comes from a woman aged 18-35 years in good health. Sequencing used central memory CD4+ T cells from blood. J is TRBJ2-2 and V is TRBV7-2; TRBD1 is a possible D gene (5 bases). This CDR3 reads CASSLDISTGELFF. CDR3 bases: TGTGCCAGCAGCTTGGACATTTCGACCGGGGAGCTGTTTTTT.